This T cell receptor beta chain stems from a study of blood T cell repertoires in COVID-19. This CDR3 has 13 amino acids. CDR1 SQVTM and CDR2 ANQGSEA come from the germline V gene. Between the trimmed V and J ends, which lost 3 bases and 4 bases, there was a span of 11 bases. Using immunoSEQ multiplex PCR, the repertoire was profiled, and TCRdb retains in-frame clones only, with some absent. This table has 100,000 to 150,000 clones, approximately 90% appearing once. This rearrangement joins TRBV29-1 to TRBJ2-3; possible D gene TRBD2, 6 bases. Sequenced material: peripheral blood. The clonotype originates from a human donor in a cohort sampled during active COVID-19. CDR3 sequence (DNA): TGCAGCGTTGAGGGGAGGCACGCAGATACGCAGTATTTT. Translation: CSVEGRHADTQYF.